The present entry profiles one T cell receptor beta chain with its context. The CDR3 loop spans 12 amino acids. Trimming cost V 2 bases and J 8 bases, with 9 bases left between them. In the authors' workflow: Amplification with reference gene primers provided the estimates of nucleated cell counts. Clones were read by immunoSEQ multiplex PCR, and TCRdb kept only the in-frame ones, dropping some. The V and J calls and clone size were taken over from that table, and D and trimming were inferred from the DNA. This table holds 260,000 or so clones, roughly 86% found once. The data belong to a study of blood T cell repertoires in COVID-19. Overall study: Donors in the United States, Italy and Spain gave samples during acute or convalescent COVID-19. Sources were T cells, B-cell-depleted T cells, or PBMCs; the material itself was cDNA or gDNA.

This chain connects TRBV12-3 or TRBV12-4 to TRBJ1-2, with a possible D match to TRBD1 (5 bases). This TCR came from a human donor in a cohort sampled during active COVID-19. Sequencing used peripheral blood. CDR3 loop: CASSLLGLGYTF. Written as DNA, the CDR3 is TGTGCCAGCAGTTTATTGGGGCTCGGCTACACCTTC.